This T cell receptor beta chain was recovered during a study of blood T cell repertoires in COVID-19. Study summary: Samples of COVID-19 (acute and convalescent) were obtained from the United States, Italy and Spain. In each case, the material was cDNA or gDNA derived from T cells, B-cell-depleted T cells, or PBMCs.

In the original analysis: The assay estimated nucleated cells by amplifying reference gene primers. Sequencing used immunoSEQ multiplex PCR; TCRdb keeps in-frame clones, though not all of them. The V and J calls and clone size come from that table; D and trimming were worked out from the DNA. In the table there are fewer than 400,000 clones, roughly 86% of which are singletons. CDR1 and CDR2 from the germline V gene are GTSNPN and SVGIG (reference sequence). The length of the CDR3 is 15 residues. V was cut by 0 bases and J by 1 base, with 12 bases left in between. The source of this sequence is a human donor in a cohort sampled during active COVID-19. The sequenced material came from peripheral blood. This sequence joins TRBV30 and TRBJ1-1; D not resolved. Here the CDR3 DNA reads TGTGCCTGGAGTGTAGTGGCTCCGGGGAACACTGAAGCTTTCTTT. It is translated as CAWSVVAPGNTEAFF.